The 6 T cell receptor beta chains presented below share a single source sample, sequenced in a study of technical replicates of blood from a handful of donors. The table came from immunoSEQ multiplex PCR; TCRdb's copy has only in-frame clones and leaves some out. The sample consists of tens of thousands of clones, around 97% of them appearing once. The source material was T cells isolated from PBMCs. The receptor set was obtained from a human donor in good health.

J is TRBJ2-3 and V is TRBV5-1, with TRBD1 matching over 8 bases. CDR1 and CDR2 (germline): SGHRS, YFSETQ. The V gene end was trimmed by 1 base and the J gene end by 1 base; junction bases not matched to a gene: 2. This CDR3 has 15 residues. Here the CDR3 reads CASSLMTGGTDTQYF. The CDR3 DNA reads TGCGCCAGCAGCTTGATGACAGGGGGCACAGATACGCAGTATTTT.

The J gene is TRBJ1-4, the V gene TRBV4-1; 9 bases align to TRBD1. Trimming at V came to 1 base and at J to 6 bases, leaving 9 bases not matched to a gene. Germline-derived CDR1 and CDR2 are MGHRA and YSYEKL. The CDR3 covers 17 residues. As DNA, the CDR3 is TGCGCCAGCAGCCAAGTTCCCCCGGGACAGGGCTATGAAAAACTGTTTTTT. Translation: CASSQVPPGQGYEKLFF.

V usage is TRBV29-1 and J usage is TRBJ2-7, with D uncertain. Germline V gene data show CDR1 as SQVTM and CDR2 as ANQGSEA. This CDR3 is 12 amino acids long. Trimming stripped 2 bases from V and 5 bases from J, with 10 bases between. CDR3 DNA sequence: TGCAGCGTTGAAAGAGTACCCCACGAGCAGTACTTC. Protein sequence: CSVERVPHEQYF.

The chain employs TRBV14 and TRBJ2-1, with 8 bases that match TRBD1. V was clipped by 6 bases and J by 1 base; unmatched bases: 8. The V gene's germline CDR1 is SGHDN and CDR2 FVKESK. This CDR3 has 16 residues. Written as DNA, the CDR3 is TGTGCCAGCAGTCCCAGGGGGCTGGGATCCTACAATGAGCAGTTCTTC. It translates to CASSPRGLGSYNEQFF.

The chain employs TRBV7-2 and TRBJ1-2, with D perhaps TRBD1 (6 bases). Germline V gene lookup returns CDR1 SGHTA and CDR2 FQGNSA. The V gene lost 5 bases and the J gene lost 6 bases, with 22 bases spanning the gap. This CDR3 has 16 amino acids. Written as DNA, the CDR3 is TGTGCCAGCAGCCTCCTCCCGGGGGGCTCTAGGGATGGCTACACCTTC. Protein product: CASSLLPGGSRDGYTF.

The chain recombines TRBV10-2 with TRBJ2-2; 7 bases map to TRBD1. Germline assignment: CDR1 WSHSY and CDR2 SAAADI. After removal of 7 bases from V and 3 bases from J, the junction contained 8 bases not matched to a gene. The CDR3 covers 15 residues. This CDR3 reads CASNPGTVYTGELFF. CDR3 nucleotides: TGCGCCAGCAACCCCGGGACAGTTTACACCGGGGAGCTGTTTTTT.